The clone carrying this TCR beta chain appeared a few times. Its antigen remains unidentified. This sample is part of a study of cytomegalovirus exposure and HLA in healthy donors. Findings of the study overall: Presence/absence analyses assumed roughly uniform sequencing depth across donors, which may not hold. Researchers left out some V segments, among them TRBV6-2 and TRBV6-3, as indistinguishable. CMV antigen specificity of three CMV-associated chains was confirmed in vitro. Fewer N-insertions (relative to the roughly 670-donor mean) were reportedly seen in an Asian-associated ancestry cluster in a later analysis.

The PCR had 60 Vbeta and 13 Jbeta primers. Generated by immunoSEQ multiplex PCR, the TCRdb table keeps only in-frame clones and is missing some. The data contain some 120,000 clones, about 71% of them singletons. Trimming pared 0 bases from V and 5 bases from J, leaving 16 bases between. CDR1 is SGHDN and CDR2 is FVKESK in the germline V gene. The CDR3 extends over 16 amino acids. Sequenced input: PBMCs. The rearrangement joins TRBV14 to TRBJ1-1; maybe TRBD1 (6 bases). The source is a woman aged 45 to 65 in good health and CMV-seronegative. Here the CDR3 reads CASSQEGEGVRTEAFF. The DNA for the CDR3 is TGTGCCAGCAGCCAAGAAGGCGAGGGGGTGCGGACTGAAGCTTTCTTT.